Detailed here is one TCR beta chain. What this receptor recognizes is not known. Base quality data are lacking; no much larger clone is found one base away. The source of the sample is a study of T cell responses to AZD1222 COVID-19 vaccine (dated by TCRdb to the early 2020s). Regarding the complete study: A total of about 250 trial participants underwent TCR sequencing, of whom about 210 had received two doses of AZD1222 and 26 had received two doses of the MenACWY control vaccine. Enrollment into the trials was organized by age into subgroups of 18-55, 56-69 and 70-plus years, and those subgroups contained about 160, 30 and 59 TCR-sequenced participants, respectively.

What the work shows at the level of the full study, not this receptor alone: Nearly half of unique spike-specific TCRs reportedly recognized epitopes outside regions mutated in the B.1.351 and B.1.1.7 variants. A significant rise in spike-specific TCR breadth and depth was observed after two AZD1222 doses relative to day 0 and relative to MenACWY recipients. Conclusions about previously exposed vaccinees are limited because only five or six AZD1222 recipients were SARS-CoV-2 seropositive at baseline. In the small 56-69-year group, the increase in depth fell short of significance, most likely because of low power. Because no day 14 peak-response samples were available, repertoires were characterized only after the peak T cell response. Participants were mostly white British, with more females than males. The authors suggested clonal diversity may have been underestimated. CD4 TCRs associated with the vaccine covered the entire spike protein, and the dominant responses were in regions 160-218 and 743-854.

At the junction V is shortened by 8 bases and J by 6 bases, with 12 bases in between. The CDR3 sequence holds 12 residues, the cysteine and phenylalanine included. CDR3 DNA is the only sequence kept; it has 36 bases, read in frame from the first base. The germline V gene supplies CDR1 MNHEY and CDR2 SVGAGI. The label giving this sample's time point can be read as: about 28 days (+/-7) after the second vaccine dose. AZD1222 recipients with second doses at about 4 weeks or about 12 weeks were pooled, because spike-specific TCR depth and breadth did not differ between schedules. Samples from vaccinated people were obtained from the UK trials COV001 and COV002, which included a single-blind randomized controlled phase 2/3 trial of AZD1222 (ChAdOx1 nCoV-19) in healthy adults. For TCRbeta chain sequencing, PBMC samples were collected from trial participants at day 0 and at day 28 after the second dose.

The CDR3 regions of human TCRbeta chains were analyzed by immunosequencing. Regarding the original processing steps: Repertoire TCRs were matched against a reference library of SARS-CoV-2-specific TCRs generated with the MIRA antigen-specificity platform. Breadth meant the fraction of unique TCRs that were SARS-CoV-2-associated, whereas depth meant the fraction of total T cells that were SARS-CoV-2-associated. Using the MIRA data, every spike-specific TCR was mapped to the spike region that the TCR reacted to and assigned to either a CD4 or a CD8 class. Log10-transformed breadth and depth values were compared by one-way ANOVA with Sidak's multiple comparisons tests. Held by TCRdb, this immuneACCESS table contains in-frame sequences only and omits some clones. Under half of the omission traces to an unresolved V gene where checked; the cause of the rest is unknown. V and J calls and clone size come straight from that table; D and trimming were deduced from the DNA. For this sample the table gives about 130,000 clones, of which just under 95% were detected only once. The top ten hold approximately 6.8% of the sample.

The rearrangement joined TRBV6-5 to TRBJ2-3; no D gene is confidently identified. This clonotype was obtained from an adult who received the AZD1222 COVID-19 vaccine. The material was peripheral blood, obtained 28 days after the second AZD1222 dose. The CDR3 region has the sequence CASFTFPDTQYF. The nucleotide sequence reads as follows: TGTGCCAGCTTCACTTTCCCCGATACGCAGTATTTT.